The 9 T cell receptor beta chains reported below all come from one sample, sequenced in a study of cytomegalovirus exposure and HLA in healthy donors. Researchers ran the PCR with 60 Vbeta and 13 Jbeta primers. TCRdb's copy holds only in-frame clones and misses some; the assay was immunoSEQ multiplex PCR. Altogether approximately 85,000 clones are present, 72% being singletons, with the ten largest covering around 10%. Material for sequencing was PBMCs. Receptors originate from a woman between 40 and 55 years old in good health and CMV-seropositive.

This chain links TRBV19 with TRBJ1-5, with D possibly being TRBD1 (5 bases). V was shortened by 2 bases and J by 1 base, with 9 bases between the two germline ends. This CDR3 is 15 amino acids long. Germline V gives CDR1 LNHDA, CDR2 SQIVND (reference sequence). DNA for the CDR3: TGTGCCAGTAGTATAATGAGGACAAGCAATCAGCCCCAGCATTTT. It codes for CASSIMRTSNQPQHF.

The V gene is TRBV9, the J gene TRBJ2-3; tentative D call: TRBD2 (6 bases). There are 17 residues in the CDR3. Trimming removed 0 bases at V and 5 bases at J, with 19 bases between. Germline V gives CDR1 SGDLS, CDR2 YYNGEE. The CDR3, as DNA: TGTGCCAGCAGCGTAGGAAAGGTGGTGGGGGGACGAGATACGCAGTATTTT. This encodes CASSVGKVVGGRDTQYF.

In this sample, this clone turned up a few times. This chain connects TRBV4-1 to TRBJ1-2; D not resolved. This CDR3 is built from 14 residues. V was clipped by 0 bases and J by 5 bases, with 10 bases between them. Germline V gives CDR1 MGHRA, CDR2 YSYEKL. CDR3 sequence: CASSQDRFPYGYTF. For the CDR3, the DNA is TGCGCCAGCAGCCAAGACAGATTCCCTTATGGCTACACCTTC.

Here the CDR3 DNA reads TGCGCCAGCAGGGTGGAGTATAATGAAAAACTGTTTTTT. Translation: CASRVEYNEKLFF. J is TRBJ1-4 and V is TRBV5-1, with D uncertain. The ends were cut back, 5 bases at V and 4 bases at J, with 9 bases in the middle. Germline loops: CDR1 SGHRS, CDR2 YFSETQ. This CDR3 contains 13 residues.

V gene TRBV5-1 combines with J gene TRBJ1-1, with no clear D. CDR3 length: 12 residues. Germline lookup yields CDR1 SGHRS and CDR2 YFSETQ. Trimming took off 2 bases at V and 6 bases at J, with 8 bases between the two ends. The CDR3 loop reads CASSLGRAEAFF. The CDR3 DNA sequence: TGCGCCAGCAGCTTAGGGAGGGCTGAAGCTTTCTTT.

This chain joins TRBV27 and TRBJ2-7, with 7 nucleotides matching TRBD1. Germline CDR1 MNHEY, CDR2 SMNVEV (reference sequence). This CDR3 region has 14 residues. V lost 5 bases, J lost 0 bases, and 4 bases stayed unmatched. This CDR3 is CASSLGDSSYEQYF. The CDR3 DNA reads TGTGCCAGCAGTCTAGGGGACAGCTCCTACGAGCAGTACTTC.

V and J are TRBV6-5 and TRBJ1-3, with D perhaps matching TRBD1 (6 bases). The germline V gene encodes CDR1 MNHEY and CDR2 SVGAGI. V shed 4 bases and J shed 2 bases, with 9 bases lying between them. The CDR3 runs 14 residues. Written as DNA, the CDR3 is TGTGCCAGCAGTTCAGGGGTTACTGGAAACACCATATATTTT. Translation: CASSSGVTGNTIYF.

CDR3 protein: CASSLIGQGEQYF. CDR3 nucleotide sequence: TGTGCCAGCAGCTTGATAGGACAGGGCGAGCAGTACTTC. The chain has TRBV5-5 and TRBJ2-7; 8 bases match TRBD1. CDR3 length equals 13 residues. J gave up 6 bases and V 1 base, and 3 bases lay outside the gene matches. Per the germline V gene, CDR1 is SGHKS and CDR2 is YYEKEE (reference sequence).

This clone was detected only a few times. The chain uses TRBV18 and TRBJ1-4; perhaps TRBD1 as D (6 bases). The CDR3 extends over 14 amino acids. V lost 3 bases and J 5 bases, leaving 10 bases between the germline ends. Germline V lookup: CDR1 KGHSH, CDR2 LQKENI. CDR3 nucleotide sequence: TGTGCCAGCTCACCCGGACAGATCAATGAAAAACTGTTTTTT. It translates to CASSPGQINEKLFF.